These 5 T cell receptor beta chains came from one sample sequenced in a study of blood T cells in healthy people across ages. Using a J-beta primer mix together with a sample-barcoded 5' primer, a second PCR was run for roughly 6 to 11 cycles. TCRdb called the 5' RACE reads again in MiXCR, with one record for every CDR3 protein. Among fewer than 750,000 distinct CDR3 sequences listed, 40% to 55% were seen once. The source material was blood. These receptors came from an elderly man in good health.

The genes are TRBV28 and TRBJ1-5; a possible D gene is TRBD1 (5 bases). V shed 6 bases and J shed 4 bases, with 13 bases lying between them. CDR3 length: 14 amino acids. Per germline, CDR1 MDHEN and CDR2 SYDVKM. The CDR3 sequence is CASRNRIPNQPQHF. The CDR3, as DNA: TGTGCCAGCAGGAACAGGATACCGAATCAGCCCCAGCATTTT.

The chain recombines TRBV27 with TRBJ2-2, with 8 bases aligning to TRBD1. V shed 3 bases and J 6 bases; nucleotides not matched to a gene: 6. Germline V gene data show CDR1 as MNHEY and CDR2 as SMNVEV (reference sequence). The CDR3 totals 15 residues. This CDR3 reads CASSFGQGAPGELFF. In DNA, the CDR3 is TGTGCCAGCAGTTTTGGGCAGGGGGCGCCCGGGGAGCTGTTTTTT.

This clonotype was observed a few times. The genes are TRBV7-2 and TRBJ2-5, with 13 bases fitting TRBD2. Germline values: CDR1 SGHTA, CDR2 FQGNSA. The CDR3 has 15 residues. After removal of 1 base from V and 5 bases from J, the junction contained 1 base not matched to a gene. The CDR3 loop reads CASSLGTSGSETQYF. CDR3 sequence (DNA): TGTGCCAGCAGCTTAGGGACTAGCGGGAGTGAGACCCAGTACTTC.

CDR3 DNA: TGTGCCAGCAGCAAAGAGGGACAGGGTCCTGAGCAGTTCTTC. Translated, it gives CASSKEGQGPEQFF. J is TRBJ2-1 and V is TRBV21-1; whether TRBD1, the table's D call, matches the DNA was not checked. TRBV21-1 is annotated as a pseudogene. CDR3 length: 14 residues.

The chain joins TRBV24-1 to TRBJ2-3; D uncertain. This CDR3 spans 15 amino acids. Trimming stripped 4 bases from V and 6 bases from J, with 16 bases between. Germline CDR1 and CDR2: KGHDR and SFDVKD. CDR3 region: CATSDPRSNPDTQYF. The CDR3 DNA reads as TGTGCCACCAGTGACCCAAGAAGTAATCCCGATACGCAGTATTTT.